The next 18 T cell receptor beta chains were all read from a single sample in a study of blood T cell repertoires in COVID-19. The protocol was immunoSEQ multiplex PCR, while the TCRdb copy is restricted to in-frame clones and leaves out a portion. The sample has about 120,000 clones, about 89% seen once; the top ten hold approximately 19%. What was sequenced was peripheral blood. All receptors come from a human donor with acute or convalescent COVID-19. The donor label of this sample is uncertain.

The chain links TRBV16 to TRBJ1-1; unclear D gene. The V gene's germline CDR1 is KGHSY and CDR2 FQNENV. The CDR3 totals 14 residues. V lost 0 bases and J 2 bases, leaving 7 bases between the germline ends. The CDR3 DNA sequence: TGTGCCAGCAGCCAATCCGCGGTTAACACTGAAGCTTTCTTT. This gives the protein CASSQSAVNTEAFF.

This clone turned up a few times. The gene calls are TRBV7-8 and TRBJ2-7; maybe TRBD2 (6 bases). Trimming cost V 5 bases and J 3 bases, with 14 bases left between them. The CDR3 length is 14 residues. The germline V gene encodes CDR1 SGHVS and CDR2 FQNEAQ. The CDR3 DNA follows: TGTGCCAGCAGCCCCCCCCGCGGGATCTACGAGCAGTACTTC. Its protein is CASSPPRGIYEQYF.

The gene calls are TRBV7-9 and TRBJ2-3, with 8 bases fitting TRBD2. The length of the CDR3 is 16 residues. V dropped 2 bases and J dropped 0; count of bases not matched to a gene: 4. CDR1 is SEHNR and CDR2 is FQNEAQ in the germline V gene (reference sequence). The CDR3 here is CASSLSSGASTDTQYF. In DNA, the CDR3 is TGTGCCAGCAGCTTAAGTAGCGGGGCAAGCACAGATACGCAGTATTTT.

The chain employs TRBV7-9 and TRBJ2-3; tentatively, D is TRBD2 (5 bases). V gave up 3 bases and J gave up 4 bases, with 11 bases separating them. Looked up from germline, CDR1 is SEHNR and CDR2 is FQNEAQ (reference sequence). The CDR3 covers 14 residues. CDR3 amino acids: CASSLTNPADTQYF. Written as DNA, the CDR3 is TGTGCCAGCAGCTTGACTAACCCGGCAGATACGCAGTATTTT.

For this clone: This specimen includes other DNA sequences encoding the same CDR3. The chain links TRBV6-6 to TRBJ1-2; D remains ambiguous. V was trimmed by 5 bases and J by 0 bases, leaving 7 bases between them. This CDR3 region has 13 residues. The germline gives CDR1 MNHNY, CDR2 SVGAGI (reference sequence). CDR3 sequence: CASSTGSNYGYTF. CDR3 nucleotides: TGTGCCAGCAGTACGGGGTCTAACTATGGCTACACCTTC.

The CDR3 region has the DNA TGTGCCAGCAGTGGACAGGGGCGCAATCAGCCCCAGCATTTT. Translating it yields CASSGQGRNQPQHF. The J gene is TRBJ1-5, the V gene TRBV25-1; 8 bases line up with TRBD1. Germline CDR1 reads MGHDK; CDR2 reads SYGVNS. CDR3 size: 14 residues. Trimming took 4 bases from V and 2 from J; bases not matched to a gene: 1.

Regarding this clone: One junction end disagrees with the germline gene, perhaps due to a read error. The genes are TRBV2 and TRBJ1-1, with 8 bases fitting TRBD1. The CDR3 extends over 16 amino acids. CDR1 is SNHLY, CDR2 FYNNEI, per germline. CDR3 bases: TGTGCCAGCAGTGAGGAAGGGAGGAGACAGGGGTCTGAAACTTTCTTT. Translation gives CASSEEGRRQGSETFF.

Worth noting for this clone: One junction end disagrees with the germline gene, perhaps due to a read error. Other DNA sequences in this specimen translate into the identical CDR3. The CDR3 DNA is TGTGCCAGCAGTTTAGACAGAAACACTGAAGCTTTCTTT. Its translation: CASSLDRNTEAFF. This chain connects TRBV7-2 to TRBJ1-1, with a tentative D call TRBD1 (5 bases). Per the germline V gene, CDR1 is SGHTA and CDR2 is FQGNSA. This CDR3 is 13 amino acids long.

CDR3 nucleotide sequence: TGTGCCAGCAGACCAGAACTGGGACTGCTCTACCAAAAGGACACCATATATTTT. This encodes CASRPELGLLYQKDTIYF. The chain employs TRBV28 and TRBJ1-3, with D maybe TRBD1 (5 bases). The germline V gene has CDR1 MDHEN and CDR2 SYDVKM. Deletions cut 6 bases from V and 8 bases from J, with 29 bases between. This CDR3 contains 18 residues.

The sample holds one count of this clone. The V gene is TRBV9, the J gene TRBJ2-3; TRBD2 matches 14 bases. The V gene end was trimmed by 2 bases and the J gene end by 7 bases; junction bases not matched to a gene: 6. CDR3 length: 16 amino acids. The germline V gene has CDR1 SGDLS and CDR2 YYNGEE. Written as DNA, the CDR3 is TGTGCCAGCAGCGTGGGGACTAGCGGGAGACTGTATACGCAGTATTTT. The encoded protein is CASSVGTSGRLYTQYF.

Only a few counts were recorded for this clone. The chain couples TRBV7-2 to TRBJ2-2, with a tentative D call TRBD1 (5 bases). This CDR3 has 14 amino acids. V lost 5 bases and J 6 bases, leaving 13 bases between the germline ends. Per germline, CDR1 SGHTA and CDR2 FQGNSA. CDR3 in DNA: TGTGCCAGCAGCCCGGAACCAGGGTCCGGGGAGCTGTTTTTT. Amino acid sequence: CASSPEPGSGELFF. Together with reference TRBV7-2 and TRBJ2-2, the CDR3 gives the full variable domain: GAGVSQSPSNKVTEKGKDVELRCDPISGHTALYWYRQSLGQGLEFLIYFQGNSAPDKSGLPSDRFSAERTGGSVSTLTIQRTQQEDSAVYLCASSPEPGSGELFFGEGSRLTVL.

In this sample, this clone turned up once. The chain combines TRBV18 with TRBJ1-3, with no clear D. The germline V gene has CDR1 KGHSH and CDR2 LQKENI. The V end was cut by 3 bases, the J end by 6 bases, with 6 bases between. The CDR3 covers 12 residues. The DNA for the CDR3 is TGTGCCAGCTCACCCCGGGAAAACACCATATATTTT. Amino acid sequence: CASSPRENTIYF.

The chain joins TRBV6-2 or TRBV6-3 to TRBJ1-6; tentatively, D is TRBD1 (5 bases). Germline CDR1 MNHEY, CDR2 SVGEGT. V was pared by 0 bases and J by 13 bases, with 10 bases between. The CDR3 has 13 residues. The DNA of the CDR3 is TGTGCCAGCAGTTACTCAGGGGTTTCGCCCCTCCACTTT. Encoded protein: CASSYSGVSPLHF.

This clone was observed once. This chain uses TRBV5-1 with TRBJ1-1; 7 nucleotides agree with TRBD1. The CDR3 consists of 15 residues. Germline values: CDR1 SGHRS, CDR2 YFSETQ. V trimming: 4 bases; J trimming: 1 base; junction bases outside the gene matches: 7. CDR3 sequence reads: CASSPQWTGNTEAFF. As DNA, the CDR3 is TGCGCCAGCAGCCCCCAGTGGACAGGGAACACTGAAGCTTTCTTT.

A single count supports this clone. The chain is built from TRBV28 and TRBJ1-1, with D uncertain. This CDR3 region has 12 residues. Germline-derived CDR1 and CDR2 are MDHEN and SYDVKM. V lost 3 bases, J lost 6 bases, and 8 bases lay in between. The CDR3 nucleotides are TGTGCCAGCAGTTTCGTCCCCTCTGAAGCTTTCTTT. The encoded protein is CASSFVPSEAFF.

The chain has TRBV27 and TRBJ2-1; 7 bases match TRBD1. CDR3 length: 17 residues. Germline assignment: CDR1 MNHEY and CDR2 SMNVEV (reference sequence). The J segment lost 8 bases and the V segment lost 4 bases, leaving 17 bases of the junction unmatched. CDR3 loop: CASSSNSQGWTLYEQFF. CDR3 coding DNA: TGTGCCAGCAGTTCCAACTCACAGGGGTGGACACTATATGAGCAGTTCTTC.

The rearrangement links TRBV7-2 to TRBJ2-3, with TRBD2 as a possible D gene (5 bases). There are 16 residues in the CDR3. V was pared by 2 bases and J by 6 bases, with 18 bases between. Germline V CDR1 and CDR2: SGHTA, FQGNSA. Here the CDR3 reads CASSLLGRVFGDTQYF. In DNA, the CDR3 is TGTGCCAGCAGCTTATTAGGGCGGGTCTTTGGGGATACGCAGTATTTT.

The chain employs TRBV9 and TRBJ1-4; 9 bases are shared with TRBD1. The CDR3 spans 17 residues. The V gene's germline CDR1 is SGDLS and CDR2 YYNGEE. V lost 0 bases and J lost 7; bases outside the gene matches: 10. The CDR3 spells CASSVDGTGRLTEKLFF. The CDR3 DNA is TGTGCCAGCAGCGTAGACGGGACAGGGAGGCTGACTGAAAAACTGTTTTTT.